This is a list of T cell receptor beta chains from one sample in a study of identical twins. One entry per CDR3 protein, called by TCRdb with MiXCR from the 5' RACE reads. In the table there are approximately 280,000 distinct CDR3 sequences, about 8% of which are singletons. This sample also appeared in a second study, on yellow fever vaccine responses in identical twins.

Sequenced sample: memory (CD45RO+) T cells sorted from blood. Every receptor here comes from a young woman in good health. The CDR3 runs from the conserved cysteine through the conserved F or W. Each record gives: J gene, clone size, D gene, V gene, CDR3 protein, CDR3 DNA. The D gene is left open where the match is weak. Clone size is given for some rows only: seen once, a few or many times, or a class if the clone is expanded.

TRBJ2-5 | . | TRBD1 | TRBV5-4 | CASTLATGIQETQYF | TGTGCCAGCACCCTGGCGACAGGGATCCAAGAGACCCAGTACTTC
TRBJ1-5 | . | . | TRBV12-3/TRBV12-4 | CASSFGTNSNQPQHF | TGTGCCAGCAGTTTCGGGACAAATAGCAATCAGCCCCAGCATTTT
TRBJ2-1 | many | . | TRBV7-9 | CASRSGSYNEQFF | TGTGCCAGCAGGAGCGGTTCCTACAATGAGCAGTTCTTC
TRBJ2-3 | . | TRBD1 | TRBV20-1 | CSAETGRYTDTQYF | TGCAGTGCTGAGACAGGGAGATACACAGATACGCAGTATTTT
TRBJ1-2 | many | . | TRBV28 | CASSRGGYGYTF | TGTGCCAGCAGCCGGGGCGGTTATGGCTACACCTTC
TRBJ2-6 | many | TRBD1 | TRBV5-1 | CASSNGQVDNVLTF | TGCGCCAGCAGCAACGGACAGGTAGACAACGTCCTGACTTTC
TRBJ1-1 | many | . | TRBV12-3/TRBV12-4 | CASSLIGFPNTEAFF | TGTGCCAGCAGTTTAATCGGTTTCCCGAACACTGAAGCTTTCTTT
TRBJ2-3 | few | . | TRBV12-3/TRBV12-4 | CASRPGQGGLAFTDTQYF | TGTGCCAGCAGACCGGGACAGGGAGGACTAGCCTTCACAGATACGCAGTATTTT
TRBJ2-7 | . | . | TRBV4-1 | CASSQVGASLYEQYF | TGCGCCAGCAGCCAAGTAGGGGCTAGCCTCTACGAGCAGTACTTC
TRBJ2-7 | few | TRBD1 | TRBV4-1 | CASSPPTGTGDYEQYF | TGCGCCAGCAGCCCCCCAACCGGGACAGGGGACTACGAGCAGTACTTC
TRBJ2-5 | . | TRBD2 | TRBV7-9 | CASSGGEETQYF | TGTGCCAGCAGCGGGGGGGAGGAGACCCAGTACTTC
TRBJ2-1 | few | TRBD1 | TRBV4-1 | CASSHRDRVAYNEQFF | TGCGCCAGCAGCCACCGGGACAGGGTAGCCTACAATGAGCAGTTCTTC
TRBJ1-2 | many | . | TRBV28 | CASSSDGRGYTF | TGTGCCAGCAGTTCCGACGGCCGGGGCTACACCTTC
TRBJ2-1 | . | . | TRBV2 | CASSGTLSYNEQFF | TGTGCCAGCAGTGGGACTCTTTCCTACAATGAGCAGTTCTTC
TRBJ2-1 | medium-sized | TRBD2 | TRBV7-6 | CASSSTSVGDEQFF | TGTGCCAGCAGCTCGACTAGCGTTGGGGATGAGCAGTTCTTC
TRBJ2-5 | many | . | TRBV12-3/TRBV12-4 | CASSLVGRVEETQYF | TGTGCCAGCAGTTTGGTCGGAAGGGTTGAGGAGACCCAGTACTTC
TRBJ1-5 | few | . | TRBV5-1 | CASSLEVGGNQPQHF | TGCGCCAGCAGCTTGGAAGTAGGGGGCAATCAGCCCCAGCATTTT
TRBJ2-2 | once | . | TRBV4-1 | CASSQQDLGFVTGELYF | TGCGCCAGCAGCCAACAAGATCTAGGTTTCGTTACCGGGGAGCTGTATTTT
TRBJ2-3 | . | . | TRBV7-2 | CASSFLADTQYF | TGTGCCAGCAGCTTTCTCGCGGATACGCAGTATTTT
TRBJ2-3 | few | TRBD2 | TRBV7-3 | CASKVGRSTDTQYF | TGTGCCAGCAAGGTCGGGAGGAGTACAGATACGCAGTATTTT
TRBJ2-1 | . | TRBD2 | TRBV2 | CASRASGSPNEQFF | TGTGCCAGCAGGGCTAGCGGGAGTCCCAATGAGCAGTTCTTC
TRBJ1-1 | . | . | TRBV5-1 | CASSIQGTEAFF | TGCGCCAGCAGCATTCAGGGGACTGAAGCTTTCTTT
TRBJ1-5 | few | . | TRBV5-8 | CASSYQDQPQHF | TGTGCCAGCAGTTATCAGGATCAGCCCCAGCATTTT
TRBJ2-3 | many | . | TRBV5-1 | CASSSIIGLTDTQYF | TGCGCCAGCAGCTCGATCATCGGATTGACAGATACGCAGTATTTT
TRBJ1-1 | many | TRBD1 | TRBV20-1 | CSARGQGDTEAFF | TGCAGTGCCCGGGGACAGGGGGACACTGAAGCTTTCTTT
TRBJ2-2 | few | TRBD1 | TRBV4-1 | CASRRTGGLGGELFF | TGCGCCAGCAGACGGACAGGGGGCTTGGGCGGGGAGCTGTTTTTT
TRBJ2-2 | . | TRBD1 | TRBV19 | CASIPRTGQNTGELFF | TGTGCCAGTATCCCCAGGACAGGCCAAAACACCGGGGAGCTGTTTTTT
TRBJ2-1 | . | TRBD2 | TRBV28 | CASSFGLAGSNEQFF | TGTGCCAGCAGTTTCGGACTAGCGGGATCCAATGAGCAGTTCTTC
TRBJ2-1 | many | . | TRBV7-9 | CASSLSGGSYNEQFF | TGTGCCAGCAGCCTTAGCGGAGGGTCCTACAATGAGCAGTTCTTC
TRBJ1-2 | many | . | TRBV5-6 | CASSSNRRSGYTF | TGTGCCAGCAGTTCGAATAGGAGGTCGGGCTACACCTTC
TRBJ2-3 | few | . | TRBV10-3 | CAISARGETDTQYF | TGTGCCATCAGTGCCAGGGGGGAGACAGATACGCAGTATTTT
TRBJ2-1 | few | TRBD2 | TRBV7-9 | CASSATGGRNNEQFF | TGTGCCAGCAGCGCGACGGGCGGGAGGAATAATGAGCAGTTCTTC
TRBJ1-5 | many | . | TRBV12-3/TRBV12-4 | CASTMAGSGSNQPQHF | TGTGCCAGCACCATGGCGGGGAGTGGCAGCAATCAGCCCCAGCATTTT
TRBJ2-2 | many | TRBD1 | TRBV6-1 | CASSELRGQAGELFF | TGTGCCAGCAGTGAATTAAGGGGGCAGGCCGGGGAGCTGTTTTTT
TRBJ1-6 | . | . | TRBV12-3/TRBV12-4 | CASRILNSPLHF | TGTGCCAGCAGGATTCTTAATTCACCCCTCCACTTT
TRBJ2-2 | many | . | TRBV29-1 | CSDPQGTMNTGELFF | TGCAGCGATCCACAGGGAACCATGAACACCGGGGAGCTGTTTTTT
TRBJ2-1 | few | . | TRBV19 | CASNGGFYNEQFF | TGTGCCAGTAATGGCGGATTCTACAATGAGCAGTTCTTC
TRBJ2-1 | many | TRBD2 | TRBV5-1 | CASSPTSGTSYNEQFF | TGCGCCAGCAGCCCGACTAGCGGAACCTCCTACAATGAGCAGTTCTTC
TRBJ1-1 | many | . | TRBV6-1 | CASSRSTGRGTEAFF | TGTGCCAGCAGTCGATCTACCGGGAGGGGCACTGAAGCTTTCTTT
TRBJ2-1 | few | . | TRBV6-4 | CASSDGGRVGGNEQFF | TGTGCCAGCAGTGACGGGGGCAGGGTTGGTGGGAATGAGCAGTTCTTC
TRBJ1-2 | . | . | TRBV12-3/TRBV12-4 | CASSPAREVGYTF | TGTGCCAGCAGCCCCGCACGGGAGGTTGGCTACACCTTC
TRBJ2-3 | . | TRBD2 | TRBV28 | CASSLLAGWADTQYF | TGTGCCAGCAGTTTACTAGCGGGGTGGGCGGATACGCAGTATTTT
TRBJ2-6 | many | . | TRBV20-1 | CSARDTPLNSGANVLTF | TGCAGTGCTAGAGATACACCTCTGAACTCTGGGGCCAACGTCCTGACTTTC
TRBJ2-5 | many | TRBD1 | TRBV5-1 | CASSLAPGTGQETQYF | TGCGCCAGCAGCTTGGCCCCCGGGACAGGTCAAGAGACCCAGTACTTC
TRBJ2-7 | . | . | TRBV7-2 | CASSSGTTYEQYF | TGTGCCAGCAGCTCCGGGACCACCTACGAGCAGTACTTC